Following are 5 T cell receptor beta chains from one sample sequenced in a study of response to subunit inactivated influenza vaccine. TCRdb processed the RT-PCR reads anew with MiXCR; each CDR3 protein has one entry. Of more than 450,000 distinct CDR3 sequences listed, 7.6% are singletons. Source: PBMCs from blood, taken 23 to 25 months after vaccination. These receptors all come from a man between 50 and 69 years old who received an inactivated influenza vaccine.

The V gene is TRBV28, the J gene TRBJ1-5; 7 bases map to TRBD1. CDR1 MDHEN and CDR2 SYDVKM come from the germline V gene. The CDR3 runs 15 residues. The ends lost 8 bases at V and 4 bases at J; junction bases unmatched: 11. The CDR3: CASLARGRGNQPQHF. The CDR3 DNA follows: TGTGCCAGCCTGGCTAGGGGGCGAGGAAATCAGCCCCAGCATTTT.

This clonotype was recorded many times. The chain has TRBV20-1 and TRBJ2-1; 12 bases line up with TRBD2. V gave up 1 base and J gave up 7 bases; unmatched junction bases: 8. Germline loops: CDR1 DFQATT, CDR2 SNEGSKA (reference sequence). This CDR3 has 16 residues. CDR3 coding DNA: TGCAGTGCTAGAGCCTTGACTAGCGGGAGAGATAATGAGCAGTTCTTC. It codes for CSARALTSGRDNEQFF.

This clonotype has a handful of counts. The chain has TRBV20-1 and TRBJ1-1, with D unclear. CDR1 and CDR2 from the germline V gene are DFQATT and SNEGSKA (reference sequence). Between the trimmed V and J ends, which lost 3 bases and 0 bases, there was a span of 11 bases. The CDR3 sequence is 14 residues long. The DNA of the CDR3 is TGCAGTGCTAGGATTCCAAGGTTGAACACTGAAGCTTTCTTT. Translating it yields CSARIPRLNTEAFF.

This clonotype turned up a few times. The chain links TRBV6-1 to TRBJ1-4, with a tentative D call TRBD1 (5 bases). Per germline, CDR1 MNHNS and CDR2 SASEGT. There are 14 residues in the CDR3. Trimming took off 7 bases at V and 8 bases at J, with 17 bases between the two ends. The CDR3 region has the DNA TGTGCCAGCAACGAAAGGGAGGGGTGGGAAAAACTGTTTTTT. Its protein is CASNEREGWEKLFF.

This clonotype was counted a few times. This chain joins TRBV25-1 and TRBJ1-4; perhaps TRBD1 as D (5 bases). The CDR3 covers 15 residues. Germline V lookup: CDR1 MGHDK, CDR2 SYGVNS. The V and J ends lost 1 base and 8 bases respectively, with 14 bases between them. CDR3: CASSESGGGFEKLFF. In DNA, the CDR3 is TGTGCCAGCAGTGAATCCGGGGGTGGTTTCGAAAAACTGTTTTTT.